The rows below give T cell receptor beta chains drawn from one sample of a study of blood T cell repertoires in COVID-19. Sequenced by immunoSEQ multiplex PCR; TCRdb stores in-frame clones only, minus some. The sample has about 70,000 clones; about three quarters are singletons. The sample consisted of peripheral blood. These receptors all come from an elderly woman with active or convalescent COVID-19. Both conserved end residues are part of each CDR3. Each record gives: J gene, V gene, clone size, D gene, CDR3 protein, CDR3 DNA. The D gene is left open where the match is weak. Rows give clone size only sometimes, using once, few, many, or a class for an expanded clone.

j_call: TRBJ2-2; v_call: TRBV6-5; clone_size: .; d_call: .; cdr3_aa: CASSIEGNTGELFF; cdr3_nt: TGTGCCAGCAGTATAGAGGGGAACACCGGGGAGCTGTTTTTT
j_call: TRBJ1-1; v_call: TRBV12-3/TRBV12-4; clone_size: .; d_call: .; cdr3_aa: CASLLPNRAEAFF; cdr3_nt: TGTGCCAGCCTTCTCCCGAACAGGGCAGAAGCTTTCTTT
j_call: TRBJ2-7; v_call: TRBV10-3; clone_size: .; d_call: TRBD1; cdr3_aa: CATGQEYEQYF; cdr3_nt: TGTGCCACAGGACAGGAGTACGAGCAGTACTTC
j_call: TRBJ2-2; v_call: TRBV7-2; clone_size: .; d_call: TRBD1; cdr3_aa: CASSPSGGNTGELFF; cdr3_nt: TGTGCCAGCAGCCCCTCAGGGGGCAACACCGGGGAGCTGTTTTTT
j_call: TRBJ1-2; v_call: TRBV12-3/TRBV12-4; clone_size: .; d_call: .; cdr3_aa: CASSLSLNYGYTF; cdr3_nt: TGTGCCAGCAGTTTGAGTCTTAACTATGGCTACACCTTC
j_call: TRBJ2-7; v_call: TRBV7-6; clone_size: .; d_call: TRBD1; cdr3_aa: CASSPLAGGGYEQYF; cdr3_nt: TGTGCCAGCAGCCCACTAGCAGGGGGCGGCTACGAGCAGTACTTC
j_call: TRBJ1-1; v_call: TRBV4-3; clone_size: .; d_call: .; cdr3_aa: CASSQPGHLNTEAFF; cdr3_nt: TGCGCCAGCAGCCAACCGGGACACCTGAACACTGAAGCTTTCTTT
j_call: TRBJ1-5; v_call: TRBV6-6; clone_size: .; d_call: TRBD1; cdr3_aa: CASSLGQNQPQHF; cdr3_nt: TGTGCCAGCAGTTTGGGACAGAACCAGCCCCAGCATTTT
j_call: TRBJ2-2; v_call: TRBV2; clone_size: once; d_call: TRBD2; cdr3_aa: CASSPRTSGAGELFF; cdr3_nt: TGTGCCAGCAGTCCCCGGACTAGCGGGGCCGGGGAGCTGTTTTTT
j_call: TRBJ1-1; v_call: TRBV4-3; clone_size: .; d_call: .; cdr3_aa: CASSQEAGEPAEAFF; cdr3_nt: TGCGCCAGCAGCCAAGAGGCAGGGGAACCCGCTGAAGCTTTCTTT
j_call: TRBJ1-2; v_call: TRBV6-2/TRBV6-3; clone_size: .; d_call: .; cdr3_aa: CASSYGFRQDYGYTF; cdr3_nt: TGTGCCAGCAGTTACGGCTTCCGACAGGACTATGGCTACACCTTC
j_call: TRBJ1-2; v_call: TRBV19; clone_size: .; d_call: .; cdr3_aa: CASSIAGSYGYTF; cdr3_nt: TGTGCCAGTAGTATTGCCGGGTCCTATGGCTACACCTTC
j_call: TRBJ1-2; v_call: TRBV5-1; clone_size: .; d_call: .; cdr3_aa: CASSLARDRGYTF; cdr3_nt: TGCGCCAGCAGCTTGGCCCGGGATCGGGGCTACACCTTC